The source of this TCR beta chain is a study of cytomegalovirus exposure and HLA in healthy donors. Study-level findings and limits: A later analysis, which compared TCR beta chains of equal frequency, found the HLA-associated ones more clonally expanded. About 87% or about 30% of the time was how often most TCR beta V segments were productive, according to an earlier analysis. Being indistinguishable, some V segments were excluded, TRBV6-2 and TRBV6-3 among them.

CDR3 length: 14 residues. The V gene lost 0 bases and the J gene lost 2 bases, with 6 bases spanning the gap. Germline values: CDR1 MNHEY, CDR2 SVGAGI. Primers included in the PCR were 60 Vbeta and 13 Jbeta primers. Original processing notes: In a later analysis, about 12 million of about 80 million unique beta chains occurred in at least two donors. Profiled with immunoSEQ multiplex PCR; TCRdb holds only in-frame clones, not every one. From that table come the V and J calls and clone size; the DNA was used to work out D and trimming. Here the sample spans about 180,000 clones, about three quarters being singletons. As to this clone: Its antigen is still unknown.

The sequencing sample was made of PBMCs. The chain links TRBV6-5 to TRBJ2-3; D is uncertain. The sequence derives from a man aged 35 to 55 in good health and CMV-seropositive. DNA of the CDR3: TGTGCCAGCAGTTACTCGGCAAACACAGATACGCAGTATTTT. Encoded protein: CASSYSANTDTQYF.